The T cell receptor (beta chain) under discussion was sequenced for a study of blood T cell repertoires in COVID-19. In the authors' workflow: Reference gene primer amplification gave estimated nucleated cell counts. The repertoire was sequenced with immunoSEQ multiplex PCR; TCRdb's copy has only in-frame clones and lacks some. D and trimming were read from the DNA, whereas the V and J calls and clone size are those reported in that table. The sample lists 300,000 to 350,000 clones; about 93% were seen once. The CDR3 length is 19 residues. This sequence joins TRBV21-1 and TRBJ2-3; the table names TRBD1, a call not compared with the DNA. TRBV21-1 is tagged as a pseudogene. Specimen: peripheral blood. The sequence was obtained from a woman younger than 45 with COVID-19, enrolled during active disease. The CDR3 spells CASSKLPENRDASTDTQYF. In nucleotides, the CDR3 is TGTGCCAGCAGCAAATTGCCAGAGAACAGGGACGCTAGCACAGATACGCAGTATTTT.